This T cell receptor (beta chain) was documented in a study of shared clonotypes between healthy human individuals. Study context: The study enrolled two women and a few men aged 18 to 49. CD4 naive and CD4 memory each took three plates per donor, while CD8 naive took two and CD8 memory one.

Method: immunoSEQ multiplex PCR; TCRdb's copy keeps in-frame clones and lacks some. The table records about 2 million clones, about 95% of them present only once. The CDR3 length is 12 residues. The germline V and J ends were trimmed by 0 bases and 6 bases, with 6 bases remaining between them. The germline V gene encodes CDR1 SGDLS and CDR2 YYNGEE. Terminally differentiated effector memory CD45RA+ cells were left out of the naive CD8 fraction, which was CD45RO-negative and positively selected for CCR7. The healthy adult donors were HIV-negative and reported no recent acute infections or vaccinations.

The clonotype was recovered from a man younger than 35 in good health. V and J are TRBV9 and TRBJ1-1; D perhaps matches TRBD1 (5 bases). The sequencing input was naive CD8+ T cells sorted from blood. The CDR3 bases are TGTGCCAGCAGCGTAGGGGGCGCTGAAGCTTTCTTT. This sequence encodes CASSVGGAEAFF.